Detailed here is one TCR beta chain. Its target is unknown. Clones were read by immunoSEQ multiplex PCR, and TCRdb kept only the in-frame ones, dropping some. The sample lists 73,000 or so clones; roughly 80% were seen once. This sample stems from a study of T cell responses to AZD1222 COVID-19 vaccine. General study results and limits: Vaccination with two AZD1222 doses was followed by a rise in Spike-specific TCR breadth and depth. The donors showed a predominance of white British ancestry and of females, with possible underestimation of clonal diversity.

V lost 3 bases, J lost 4 bases, and 7 bases lay in between. Germline values: CDR1 MDHEN, CDR2 SYDVKM. CDR3 length equals 13 residues. Researchers grouped second doses given at about 4 or about 12 weeks into one pool. The receptor was isolated from an adult who received the AZD1222 COVID-19 vaccine. The input for sequencing was peripheral blood, taken 28 days after the second AZD1222 dose. This chain links TRBV28 with TRBJ2-1; the D is unclear. The CDR3 DNA follows: TGTGCCAGCAGTTTGGGCAGATACAATGAGCAGTTCTTC. Translated: CASSLGRYNEQFF.